These T cell receptor beta chains were read from a single sample in a study of cytomegalovirus exposure and HLA in healthy donors. Produced via immunoSEQ multiplex PCR; TCRdb's table is partial and in-frame only. The table includes around 110,000 clones, approximately 80% detected once. The sequenced sample consisted of PBMCs. These receptors originate from a woman under 30 in good health and CMV-seropositive. Both conserved end residues are part of each CDR3. A D gene is named only where the DNA matches it firmly. The size of a clone is reported for some rows only, either as once, few or many, or as a class for expanded clones.

>TRBV2|TRBJ1-1|.|.
TGTGCCAGCAGTCCCAGGCTGGGCACTGAAGCTTTCTTT
CASSPRLGTEAFF
>TRBV27|TRBJ2-7|TRBD1|.
TGTGCCAGCGGAATTGAAGGACAGGGGAAGTACGAGCAGTACTTC
CASGIEGQGKYEQYF
>TRBV5-1|TRBJ1-3|TRBD1|.
TGCGCCAGCAGCTGGACAGGGACATCTAACTCTGGAAACACCATATATTTT
CASSWTGTSNSGNTIYF
>TRBV5-1|TRBJ2-7|.|.
TGCGCCAGCAGCCTGGACGGTTCCTACGAGCAGTACTTC
CASSLDGSYEQYF
>TRBV5-1|TRBJ2-5|TRBD1|few
TGCGCCAGCAGCTTGGGCCGGGACAGTGAAGGGACCCAGTACTTC
CASSLGRDSEGTQYF
>TRBV5-1|TRBJ1-2|TRBD1|.
TGCGCCAGCAGCCCAGGACAGGGGAGTAACTATGGCTACACCTTC
CASSPGQGSNYGYTF
>TRBV4-2|TRBJ1-4|TRBD1|once
TGTGCCAGCAGCCAAGTTCCGCGGGACAGACTGTTTTTT
CASSQVPRDRLFF
>TRBV4-1|TRBJ1-1|TRBD1|.
TGCGCCAGCAGCCAAGATCGGGCAGGGGGCTTGATGACTGAAGCTTTCTTT
CASSQDRAGGLMTEAFF
>TRBV5-1|TRBJ2-7|.|once
TGCGCCAGCAGATCAGGGACCCCCCGACTAGACGAGCAGTACTTC
CASRSGTPRLDEQYF
>TRBV30|TRBJ2-6|TRBD1|.
TGTGCCTGGAGTCGAGACAGGGTGTCTTCTGGGGCCAACGTCCTGACTTTC
CAWSRDRVSSGANVLTF
>TRBV28|TRBJ2-7|TRBD1|.
TGTGCCAGCAGGGCCGGGACAGGGATCTACGAGCAGTACTTC
CASRAGTGIYEQYF
>TRBV30|TRBJ2-1|TRBD2|.
TGTGCCTGGAGTACTAGCGGGAGGACCTACAATGAGCAGTTCTTC
CAWSTSGRTYNEQFF
>TRBV6-5|TRBJ2-1|TRBD2|.
TGTGCCAGCAGAAGACTAGCCCCCCCTTACAATGAGCAGTTCTTC
CASRRLAPPYNEQFF
>TRBV27|TRBJ1-1|.|.
TGTGCCAGCAGTTCCCTCGGTCCGAACACTGAAGCTTTCTTT
CASSSLGPNTEAFF
>TRBV28|TRBJ1-1|.|.
TGTGCCAGCAGCAATGAGGGACTGAGAAACACTGAAGCTTTCTTT
CASSNEGLRNTEAFF
>TRBV5-1|TRBJ2-7|.|once
TGCGCCAGCAGCCCCCGCCGGACGGGGAGCTACGAGCAGTACTTC
CASSPRRTGSYEQYF
>TRBV5-1|TRBJ2-1|TRBD1|.
TGCGCCAGCAGCTCCGGGACAGGGGGCAATGAGCAGTTCTTC
CASSSGTGGNEQFF
>TRBV30|TRBJ1-3|TRBD1|.
TGTGCCTGGAGAAAGACAGGGATCAACTCTGGAAACACCATATATTTT
CAWRKTGINSGNTIYF
>TRBV5-4|TRBJ1-1|.|.
TGTGCCAGCAGCCCGAGGGGAGGAGACACTGAAGCTTTCTTT
CASSPRGGDTEAFF
>TRBV2|TRBJ1-2|TRBD1|.
TGTGCCAGCAGCGCCGGGACAGGGGGCGTCTATGGCTACACCTTC
CASSAGTGGVYGYTF
>TRBV18|TRBJ2-2|.|.
TGTGCCAGCTCACTGGAGGGATGGAACACCGGGGAGCTGTTTTTT
CASSLEGWNTGELFF
>TRBV9|TRBJ2-7|TRBD2|.
TGTGCCAGCAGCGTGACTAGCGGGAGGAATGAGCAGTACTTC
CASSVTSGRNEQYF
>TRBV7-9|TRBJ2-7|TRBD1|once
TGTGCCAGCAGCTTAGAGGGAGCCAGGGGGCTAGGTTACGAGCAGTACTTC
CASSLEGARGLGYEQYF
>TRBV28|TRBJ1-3|.|.
TGTGCCAGCACACCGGGAGGAAACACCATATATTTT
CASTPGGNTIYF
>TRBV11-3|TRBJ2-3|TRBD1|.
TGTGCCAGCAGCTTTGGCAGGGGGAGCACAGATACGCAGTATTTT
CASSFGRGSTDTQYF
>TRBV4-1|TRBJ1-1|TRBD1|once
TGCGCCAGCAGCCCCCGACAGGGGCTTTCGGACACTGAAGCTTTCTTT
CASSPRQGLSDTEAFF
>TRBV12-5|TRBJ2-7|TRBD2|once
TGTGCTAGTGGTTTGGGTTGGGGCGGGAGTAGGGGCGAGCAGTACTTC
CASGLGWGGSRGEQYF
>TRBV4-1|TRBJ1-1|.|.
TGCGCCAGCAGCCAAGAATTCGGGGGGCGCGGGACTGAAGCTTTCTTT
CASSQEFGGRGTEAFF
>TRBV5-1|TRBJ2-1|TRBD2|.
TGCGCCAGCAGCTTAGGGAGCGGGAGGTCTCACAATGAGCAGTTCTTC
CASSLGSGRSHNEQFF
>TRBV5-1|TRBJ2-7|.|few
TGCGCCAGCACCTCAAGCGAAAGCTCCTACGAGCAGTACTTC
CASTSSESSYEQYF
>TRBV28|TRBJ2-4|.|.
TGTGCCAGCAGTTTACAGGCAATACAGGGCATTCAGTACTTC
CASSLQAIQGIQYF
>TRBV5-1|TRBJ2-2|.|.
TGCGCCAGCAGCTCGGACATTTTTCCAGACGGGGAGCTGTTTTTT
CASSSDIFPDGELFF
>TRBV28|TRBJ2-1|TRBD1|.
TGTGCCAGCAGTTTATTATCGGGACAGGTTAATTACAATGAGCAGTTCTTC
CASSLLSGQVNYNEQFF
>TRBV18|TRBJ2-5|TRBD1|few
TGTGCCAGCTCACCACTAGACAGGGCCCAAGAGACCCAGTACTTC
CASSPLDRAQETQYF
>TRBV11-3|TRBJ1-3|.|once
TGTGCCAGCAGCTTAGTAAGAAACACCATATATTTT
CASSLVRNTIYF
>TRBV10-3|TRBJ2-1|.|.
TGTGCCATCAGTGAGTCGACTAGTACCAACAATGAGCAGTTCTTC
CAISESTSTNNEQFF
>TRBV2|TRBJ1-2|.|.
TGTGCCAGCAGTGATAGGCCGGCCACGGGTGGCTACACCTTC
CASSDRPATGGYTF
>TRBV19|TRBJ1-5|.|once
TGTGCCAGTAGATCGGGGGATAGCAATCAGCCCCAGCATTTT
CASRSGDSNQPQHF
>TRBV6-5|TRBJ2-7|.|.
TGTGCCAGCAGTTCACACTACGAGCAGTACTTC
CASSSHYEQYF
>TRBV7-2|TRBJ1-5|.|.
TGTGCCAGCAGCTTAGGCGTGGTAGGGACAAGAGCCCAGCATTTT
CASSLGVVGTRAQHF
>TRBV11-2|TRBJ2-1|.|.
TGTGCCAGCAGCCCCCAGCGGCAGGCCTACAATGAGCAGTTCTTC
CASSPQRQAYNEQFF
>TRBV4-1|TRBJ1-3|.|.
TGCGCCAGCAGCCAACAGGGTTCTGGAAACACCATATATTTT
CASSQQGSGNTIYF